This is a list of T cell receptor beta chains from one sample in a study of blood T cell repertoires in COVID-19. The table came from immunoSEQ multiplex PCR; TCRdb's copy has only in-frame clones and leaves some out. Seen here are about 170,000 clones, 70% to 80% observed once, and the top ten hold roughly 8.4%. Material for sequencing was peripheral blood. Receptors were obtained from a man aged 55 to 70 with acute or convalescent COVID-19. Each CDR3 is given with its conserved first and last residue. Each record gives: V gene, D gene, J gene, clone size, CDR3 DNA, CDR3 protein. A D gene is named only where the DNA matches it firmly. Some rows mark clone size as missing; the rest say once, few, many or name a class of expanded clone.

v_gene: TRBV2; d_gene: TRBD1; j_gene: TRBJ1-2; abundance: NA; CDR3nt: TGTGCCAGCAACCCCCTCGGACAGGGAGGGGGCTACACCTTC; CDR3aa: CASNPLGQGGGYTF
v_gene: TRBV27; d_gene: NA; j_gene: TRBJ1-1; abundance: few; CDR3nt: TGTGCCAGCAGACCTGCGGCAGGGTCGAACACTGAAGCTTTCTTT; CDR3aa: CASRPAAGSNTEAFF
v_gene: TRBV5-6; d_gene: NA; j_gene: TRBJ2-6; abundance: NA; CDR3nt: TGTGCCAGTAACCTCCCGGGGAACTCTGGGGCCAACGTCCTGACTTTC; CDR3aa: CASNLPGNSGANVLTF
v_gene: TRBV7-3; d_gene: NA; j_gene: TRBJ1-1; abundance: once; CDR3nt: TGTGCCAGCAGCCCCGACGGGATGTCCACTGAAGCTTTCTTT; CDR3aa: CASSPDGMSTEAFF
v_gene: TRBV4-1; d_gene: TRBD2; j_gene: TRBJ2-7; abundance: NA; CDR3nt: TGCGCCAGCAGCCAAGATTACGAGCGGGGAGGGTACGAGCAGTACTTC; CDR3aa: CASSQDYERGGYEQYF
v_gene: TRBV25-1; d_gene: NA; j_gene: TRBJ2-1; abundance: NA; CDR3nt: TGTGCCAGCAGCCTCTACAATGAGCAGTTCTTC; CDR3aa: CASSLYNEQFF
v_gene: TRBV29-1; d_gene: NA; j_gene: TRBJ2-5; abundance: NA; CDR3nt: TGCAGCGTCAGAAGGGCGGGGGCCGGTACGGAGACCCAGTACTTC; CDR3aa: CSVRRAGAGTETQYF
v_gene: TRBV11-2; d_gene: TRBD1; j_gene: TRBJ2-5; abundance: NA; CDR3nt: TGTGCCAGCAGCTTAGATCCGGGACAGCAAGAGACCCAGTACTTC; CDR3aa: CASSLDPGQQETQYF
v_gene: TRBV13; d_gene: TRBD1; j_gene: TRBJ1-2; abundance: NA; CDR3nt: TGTGCCAGCAGCCAGACAGGGTTGTATGGCTACACCTTC; CDR3aa: CASSQTGLYGYTF
v_gene: TRBV5-6; d_gene: NA; j_gene: TRBJ1-3; abundance: NA; CDR3nt: TGTGCCAGCAGCTTGGCCTACCCGGGTTCTCGAAACACCATATATTTT; CDR3aa: CASSLAYPGSRNTIYF
v_gene: TRBV5-4; d_gene: TRBD1; j_gene: TRBJ2-7; abundance: NA; CDR3nt: TGTGCCAGCAGCCCTGGAAGGGACAGGTATTACGAGCAGTACTTC; CDR3aa: CASSPGRDRYYEQYF
v_gene: TRBV6-6; d_gene: NA; j_gene: TRBJ1-4; abundance: NA; CDR3nt: TGTGCCAGCAGTTACTCGAGTCGGGAAAAACTGTTTTTT; CDR3aa: CASSYSSREKLFF
v_gene: TRBV5-1; d_gene: TRBD1; j_gene: TRBJ1-1; abundance: few; CDR3nt: TGCGCCAGCAGCAAACCGGGACAGGTGCTTATGAACACTGAAGCTTTCTTT; CDR3aa: CASSKPGQVLMNTEAFF
v_gene: TRBV2; d_gene: TRBD1; j_gene: TRBJ1-3; abundance: NA; CDR3nt: TGTGCCAGCAGCGGGACAGGGGACACCATATATTTT; CDR3aa: CASSGTGDTIYF
v_gene: TRBV7-3; d_gene: NA; j_gene: TRBJ2-3; abundance: NA; CDR3nt: TGTGCCAGCAGCCCAGGACTCGTCACAGATACGCAGTATTTT; CDR3aa: CASSPGLVTDTQYF
v_gene: TRBV29-1; d_gene: NA; j_gene: TRBJ1-1; abundance: NA; CDR3nt: TGCAGCGTTGGGGATCGCAGGGGAGTCACTGAAGCTTTCTTT; CDR3aa: CSVGDRRGVTEAFF
v_gene: TRBV5-5; d_gene: NA; j_gene: TRBJ2-7; abundance: NA; CDR3nt: TGTGCCAGCAGCGAGGAGGGTCACATCTCCTACGAGCAGTACTTC; CDR3aa: CASSEEGHISYEQYF
v_gene: TRBV24-1; d_gene: NA; j_gene: TRBJ1-2; abundance: few; CDR3nt: TGTGCCACCCATGGGCTCGACGGCTACACCTTC; CDR3aa: CATHGLDGYTF
v_gene: TRBV25-1; d_gene: NA; j_gene: TRBJ1-4; abundance: NA; CDR3nt: TGTGCCAGTGACCGGCAACTAAATGAAAAACTGTTTTTT; CDR3aa: CASDRQLNEKLFF
v_gene: TRBV5-5; d_gene: TRBD1; j_gene: TRBJ2-7; abundance: NA; CDR3nt: TGTGCCAGCAGCTTGGAGGGACAGGAAAGGAACTACGAGCAGTACTTC; CDR3aa: CASSLEGQERNYEQYF
v_gene: TRBV30; d_gene: NA; j_gene: TRBJ1-6; abundance: NA; CDR3nt: TGTGCCTCGTCGACAGGTCCTAATTCACCCCTCCACTTT; CDR3aa: CASSTGPNSPLHF
v_gene: TRBV6-6; d_gene: NA; j_gene: TRBJ2-2; abundance: few; CDR3nt: TGTGCCAGCAGTTACGGTGGCCGGGAGCTGTTTTTT; CDR3aa: CASSYGGRELFF
v_gene: TRBV5-1; d_gene: NA; j_gene: TRBJ2-4; abundance: NA; CDR3nt: TGCGCCAGCAGCTTAACCAGGGCCGTAGCCAAAAACATTCAGTACTTC; CDR3aa: CASSLTRAVAKNIQYF
v_gene: TRBV12-3/TRBV12-4; d_gene: NA; j_gene: TRBJ2-5; abundance: NA; CDR3nt: TGTGCCAGCAGGCGAGGTGAGACCCAGTACTTC; CDR3aa: CASRRGETQYF
v_gene: TRBV18; d_gene: NA; j_gene: TRBJ2-1; abundance: NA; CDR3nt: TGTGCCAGCTCACCAGGGACTGCCGATGAACAGTTCTTC; CDR3aa: CASSPGTADEQFF
v_gene: TRBV13; d_gene: NA; j_gene: TRBJ1-6; abundance: few; CDR3nt: TGTGCCAGCAGCCGACAGAACTATAATTCACCCCTCCACTTT; CDR3aa: CASSRQNYNSPLHF
v_gene: TRBV6-6; d_gene: TRBD1; j_gene: TRBJ2-5; abundance: few; CDR3nt: TGTGCCAGCAGTTCCCCGGGACAGGTCCCCACCCAGTACTTC; CDR3aa: CASSSPGQVPTQYF
v_gene: TRBV2; d_gene: TRBD2; j_gene: TRBJ2-7; abundance: NA; CDR3nt: TGTGCCAGCACGGGGGGGGACTACGAGCAGTACTTC; CDR3aa: CASTGGDYEQYF
v_gene: TRBV15; d_gene: NA; j_gene: TRBJ1-2; abundance: NA; CDR3nt: TGTGCCACCACTTCCGAGGCCTATAACTATGGCTACACCTTC; CDR3aa: CATTSEAYNYGYTF
v_gene: TRBV5-8; d_gene: TRBD1; j_gene: TRBJ1-4; abundance: few; CDR3nt: TGTGCCAGCAGCTTGGGCAGGGGGCTTGAAAAACTGTTTTTT; CDR3aa: CASSLGRGLEKLFF
v_gene: TRBV4-1; d_gene: TRBD1; j_gene: TRBJ1-3; abundance: NA; CDR3nt: TGCGCCAGCAGCCGCTTCGGAGGGACAGCTTTCTCTGGAAACACCATATATTTT; CDR3aa: CASSRFGGTAFSGNTIYF
v_gene: TRBV6-5; d_gene: NA; j_gene: TRBJ1-1; abundance: NA; CDR3nt: TGTGCCACGCGCGGGGCAGGGAAAAACACTGAAGCTTTCTTT; CDR3aa: CATRGAGKNTEAFF
v_gene: TRBV12-3/TRBV12-4; d_gene: TRBD1; j_gene: TRBJ2-1; abundance: NA; CDR3nt: TGTGCCAGCAGTTTAAGACAGGGTACTGAGCAGTTCTTC; CDR3aa: CASSLRQGTEQFF
v_gene: TRBV27; d_gene: NA; j_gene: TRBJ1-2; abundance: NA; CDR3nt: TGTGCCAGCAGCCTCGGGACATCTAACTATGGCTACACCTTC; CDR3aa: CASSLGTSNYGYTF
v_gene: TRBV4-1; d_gene: NA; j_gene: TRBJ2-2; abundance: NA; CDR3nt: TGCGCCAGCACTACCCTGGCGGGGGCTACCGGGGAGCTGTTTTTT; CDR3aa: CASTTLAGATGELFF
v_gene: TRBV10-1; d_gene: TRBD1; j_gene: TRBJ2-1; abundance: NA; CDR3nt: TGCGCCAGCAGTGAGCCGGGACAGGGGACCTACAATGAGCAGTTCTTC; CDR3aa: CASSEPGQGTYNEQFF
v_gene: TRBV30; d_gene: TRBD1; j_gene: TRBJ1-2; abundance: few; CDR3nt: TGTGCCTGGAGTCGGACAGGGCCAGCTAACTATGGCTACACCTTC; CDR3aa: CAWSRTGPANYGYTF
v_gene: TRBV21-1; d_gene: NA; j_gene: TRBJ2-4; abundance: NA; CDR3nt: TGTGCCAGCAGCAAAATTGGGGGGATGAACGCAGCCAAAAACATTCAGTACTTC; CDR3aa: CASSKIGGMNAAKNIQYF
v_gene: TRBV7-2; d_gene: NA; j_gene: TRBJ2-7; abundance: NA; CDR3nt: TGTGCCAGCAGCCCAGGGGTGGCTGGAAACGAGCAGTACTTC; CDR3aa: CASSPGVAGNEQYF
v_gene: TRBV5-5; d_gene: TRBD1; j_gene: TRBJ1-5; abundance: NA; CDR3nt: TGTGCCAGCAGCTGGGGACAGGATAGCAATCAGCCCCAGCATTTT; CDR3aa: CASSWGQDSNQPQHF
v_gene: TRBV24-1; d_gene: TRBD1; j_gene: TRBJ2-3; abundance: few; CDR3nt: TGTGCCACCAGTGATTTGGCTGGGGACAGTAGCACAGATACGCAGTATTTT; CDR3aa: CATSDLAGDSSTDTQYF
v_gene: TRBV6-5; d_gene: NA; j_gene: TRBJ1-2; abundance: NA; CDR3nt: TGTGCCAGCAGAGACCTGGGACATGACTATGGCTACACCTTC; CDR3aa: CASRDLGHDYGYTF
v_gene: TRBV10-1; d_gene: TRBD1; j_gene: TRBJ1-6; abundance: NA; CDR3nt: TGCGCCAGCAGATCCGGGACAGGGAATTCACCCCTCCACTTT; CDR3aa: CASRSGTGNSPLHF
v_gene: TRBV2; d_gene: TRBD1; j_gene: TRBJ2-5; abundance: NA; CDR3nt: TGTGCCAGCAGTGAGGGGACAGTTCAAGAGACCCAGTACTTC; CDR3aa: CASSEGTVQETQYF
v_gene: TRBV9; d_gene: NA; j_gene: TRBJ1-6; abundance: once; CDR3nt: TGTGCCAGCAGCGTAGTGGTGGGCAATTCACCCCTCCACTTT; CDR3aa: CASSVVVGNSPLHF
v_gene: TRBV19; d_gene: NA; j_gene: TRBJ2-1; abundance: NA; CDR3nt: TGTGCCAGTAGTATATGGGCAGGGGGGTACAATGAGCAGTTCTTC; CDR3aa: CASSIWAGGYNEQFF
v_gene: TRBV15; d_gene: TRBD1; j_gene: TRBJ2-3; abundance: NA; CDR3nt: TGTGCCACCAGCAGGGGACAGGGAGGGGGCACAGATACGCAGTATTTT; CDR3aa: CATSRGQGGGTDTQYF
v_gene: TRBV27; d_gene: TRBD1; j_gene: TRBJ1-2; abundance: NA; CDR3nt: TGTGCCAGCAGTCCGCAGGGGGCGAGGTATGGCTACACCTTC; CDR3aa: CASSPQGARYGYTF
v_gene: TRBV12-3/TRBV12-4; d_gene: NA; j_gene: TRBJ1-1; abundance: NA; CDR3nt: TGTGCCAGCAGTTCCCACAGGGTTACTGAAGCTTTCTTT; CDR3aa: CASSSHRVTEAFF
v_gene: TRBV9; d_gene: TRBD1; j_gene: TRBJ1-5; abundance: NA; CDR3nt: TGTGCCAGCAGCCCTACAGGGGGAAGCAATCAGCCCCAGCATTTT; CDR3aa: CASSPTGGSNQPQHF
v_gene: TRBV4-1; d_gene: TRBD2; j_gene: TRBJ2-1; abundance: NA; CDR3nt: TGCGCCAGCAGACTACAGACTAGCGGGGGGGCGGGTGAGCAGTTCTTC; CDR3aa: CASRLQTSGGAGEQFF
v_gene: TRBV6-2/TRBV6-3; d_gene: TRBD1; j_gene: TRBJ2-5; abundance: NA; CDR3nt: TGTGCCAGCAGTTTGTACGGGACAGGCGGGGAGACCCAGTACTTC; CDR3aa: CASSLYGTGGETQYF
v_gene: TRBV5-6; d_gene: TRBD2; j_gene: TRBJ2-3; abundance: NA; CDR3nt: TGTGCCAGCAGTATCCCTACTAGCGGGGCCACAGATACGCAGTATTTT; CDR3aa: CASSIPTSGATDTQYF
v_gene: TRBV13; d_gene: TRBD1; j_gene: TRBJ1-4; abundance: few; CDR3nt: TGTGCCAGCAGCTTACAGGGGGCCACTAATGAAAAACTGTTTTTT; CDR3aa: CASSLQGATNEKLFF
v_gene: TRBV14; d_gene: NA; j_gene: TRBJ2-3; abundance: NA; CDR3nt: TGTGCCAGCAGCCAAGCCATCACAGATACGCAGTATTTT; CDR3aa: CASSQAITDTQYF
v_gene: TRBV19; d_gene: NA; j_gene: TRBJ1-1; abundance: NA; CDR3nt: TGTGCCAGTAGTCCGGGACTAGGGAACACTGAAGCTTTCTTT; CDR3aa: CASSPGLGNTEAFF
v_gene: TRBV6-1; d_gene: NA; j_gene: TRBJ2-7; abundance: NA; CDR3nt: TGTGCCAGCAGTGAAGCGGAAGGGGCAGGCTACGAGCAGTACTTC; CDR3aa: CASSEAEGAGYEQYF
v_gene: TRBV27; d_gene: NA; j_gene: TRBJ1-1; abundance: few; CDR3nt: TGTGCCAGCAGCCCTGACAGTGCGAACACTGAAGCTTTCTTT; CDR3aa: CASSPDSANTEAFF
v_gene: TRBV4-2; d_gene: TRBD1; j_gene: TRBJ2-1; abundance: NA; CDR3nt: TGTGCCAGCAGCCAAGATAGACAGGGCTCGTACAATGAGCAGTTCTTC; CDR3aa: CASSQDRQGSYNEQFF
v_gene: TRBV5-4; d_gene: TRBD1; j_gene: TRBJ2-1; abundance: NA; CDR3nt: TGTGCCAGCAGCAGGTCCGGGACAGGGAATCGCAATGAGCAGTTCTTC; CDR3aa: CASSRSGTGNRNEQFF